This T cell receptor beta chain derives from a study of blood T cell repertoires in COVID-19. Overall study context: Sample material is recorded as cDNA or gDNA derived from T cells, B-cell-depleted T cells, or PBMCs.

Individuals aged roughly 18 to 95 years were recruited from 24 US areas. There are 15 residues in the CDR3. The germline CDR1 and CDR2 sequences are MNHEY and SMNVEV (reference sequence). Trimming pared 2 bases from V and 4 bases from J, leaving 15 bases between. The method was immunoSEQ multiplex PCR; TCRdb's version includes in-frame clones alone and lacks a portion of them. This table holds just over 300,000 clones, 75% to 90% found once. Sequenced material: PBMCs or T cells enriched from blood (not recorded which). V usage is TRBV27 and J usage is TRBJ2-7; D perhaps matches TRBD1 (6 bases). This clonotype originated in a woman between 35 and 50 years old who had recovered from COVID-19. The CDR3 DNA reads as TGTGCCAGCAGTTTAGAGGCAGGGGTGGGATACGAGCAGTACTTC. It specifies CASSLEAGVGYEQYF.